A selection of T cell receptor beta chains follows, all from one sample in a study of T cells in Graves' hyperthyroidism and ophthalmopathy. MiXCR was run by TCRdb on the multiplex PCR reads, yielding one entry per CDR3 protein. Altogether about 210,000 distinct CDR3 sequences are present, around 18% being singletons, with the ten largest covering about 45%. The specimen sequenced was blood. Receptors originate from a man aged 35-49 years with Graves' hyperthyroidism. The CDR3 runs from the conserved cysteine through the conserved F or W. The order of the fields is J gene, clone size, D gene, V gene, CDR3 protein, CDR3 DNA. The D gene is left open where the match is weak. Clone sizes are given selectively: once, few, many, or a class where the clone is expanded.

TRBJ2-6 | few | - | TRBV19 | CASSLLNSGANVPTF | TGTGCCAGTAGTCTCCTCAACTCTGGGGCCAACGTCCCGACTTTC
TRBJ2-1 | many | - | TRBV9 | CASSVGASDEQFF | TGTGCCAGCAGCGTAGGGGCTAGCGATGAGCAGTTCTTC
TRBJ1-1 | many | TRBD1 | TRBV12-3/TRBV12-4 | CASRYTGGTEAFF | TGTGCCAGCAGGTACACAGGGGGCACTGAAGCTTTCTTT
TRBJ2-2 | - | - | TRBV5-4 | CASSQENGAGELFF | TGTGCCAGCAGCCAGGAAAATGGAGCCGGGGAGCTGTTTTTT
TRBJ2-1 | few | TRBD1 | TRBV6-2/TRBV6-3 | CAAKTGQGAKNEQFF | TGTGCCGCAAAGACCGGTCAGGGGGCCAAGAATGAGCAGTTCTTC
TRBJ2-1 | many | - | TRBV2 | CASLSRGAINEQFF | TGTGCCAGCCTATCGAGGGGGGCCATAAATGAGCAGTTCTTC
TRBJ2-2 | - | - | TRBV6-2/TRBV6-3 | CASGRTGELFF | TGTGCCAGCGGGCGCACCGGGGAGCTGTTTTTT
TRBJ2-5 | many | TRBD2 | TRBV28 | CATWASGGEETQYF | TGTGCCACTTGGGCTAGCGGGGGGGAAGAGACCCAGTACTTC
TRBJ2-1 | once | TRBD2 | TRBV7-3 | CASSRLAGAPEQFF | TGTGCCAGCAGCCGACTAGCGGGGGCCCCGGAGCAGTTCTTC
TRBJ1-2 | many | - | TRBV18 | CASSPPHRTHYGYTF | TGTGCCAGCTCACCACCCCACCGCACACACTATGGCTACACCTTC
TRBJ2-5 | many | - | TRBV28 | CASSIPQETQYF | TGTGCCAGCAGTATTCCACAAGAGACCCAGTACTTC
TRBJ1-2 | - | TRBD1 | TRBV12-3/TRBV12-4 | CASSIGRGQGYTF | TGTGCCAGCAGCATAGGTAGGGGGCAAGGCTACACCTTC
TRBJ2-3 | once | TRBD2 | TRBV12-3/TRBV12-4 | CASSLTRTSGRARTDTQYF | TGTGCCAGCAGTTTAACCCGGACTAGCGGGAGGGCCCGCACAGATACGCAGTATTTT
TRBJ1-2 | many | TRBD1 | TRBV29-1 | CSGGQGIDGYTF | TGCAGCGGGGGACAGGGAATCGATGGCTACACCTTC
TRBJ1-3 | few | TRBD1 | TRBV7-9 | CASSLGWDRNSGNTIYF | TGTGCCAGCAGCTTAGGATGGGACAGGAACTCTGGAAACACCATATATTTT
TRBJ1-6 | few | - | TRBV5-4 | CASSLLQGISPLHF | TGTGCCAGCAGCTTGTTGCAGGGGATTTCACCCCTCCACTTT
TRBJ1-5 | many | - | TRBV20-1 | CSARDRRGSNQPQHF | TGCAGTGCTAGAGATCGGAGGGGGAGCAATCAGCCCCAGCATTTT
TRBJ2-1 | many | - | TRBV7-2 | CASSPRQGSYNEQFF | TGTGCCAGCAGCCCCCGTCAAGGGAGCTACAATGAGCAGTTCTTC
TRBJ2-1 | many | - | TRBV2 | CASTPEPYNEQFF | TGTGCCAGCACCCCGGAACCTTACAATGAGCAGTTCTTC
TRBJ2-3 | many | - | TRBV3-1 | CASSQGDSAFTDTQYF | TGTGCCAGCAGCCAAGGGGATAGCGCATTCACAGATACGCAGTATTTT
TRBJ1-1 | many | - | TRBV20-1 | CSARSGGAMNTEAFF | TGCAGTGCTAGAAGCGGGGGAGCCATGAACACTGAAGCTTTCTTT
TRBJ2-3 | - | - | TRBV12-3/TRBV12-4 | CASRSISTMGTDTQYF | TGTGCCAGCCGATCGATTAGCACAATGGGGACAGATACGCAGTATTTT
TRBJ2-3 | - | - | TRBV24-1 | CATSGFARGTDTQYF | TGTGCCACCAGTGGTTTCGCCAGGGGCACAGATACGCAGTATTTT
TRBJ2-1 | - | TRBD2 | TRBV7-2 | CASSQRPGLAYNEQFF | TGTGCCAGCAGCCAAAGACCGGGACTAGCCTACAATGAGCAGTTCTTC
TRBJ2-7 | many | - | TRBV28 | CASSSVGTYYEQYF | TGTGCCAGCAGTTCCGTGGGGACATACTACGAGCAGTACTTC
TRBJ1-1 | - | - | TRBV12-3/TRBV12-4 | CASSLSRARNTEAFF | TGTGCCAGCAGTTTAAGCAGGGCGAGGAACACTGAAGCTTTCTTT
TRBJ2-2 | many | - | TRBV6-1 | CASSPDRNTGELFF | TGTGCCAGCAGCCCGGACAGAAACACCGGGGAGCTGTTTTTT
TRBJ2-1 | few | - | TRBV30 | CAWSVRDHNEQFF | TGTGCCTGGAGTGTACGAGACCACAATGAGCAGTTCTTC
TRBJ2-2 | - | - | TRBV2 | CASSYLGAGGELFF | TGTGCCAGCAGTTATCTGGGGGCAGGAGGGGAGCTGTTTTTT
TRBJ1-5 | many | - | TRBV6-1 | CATDRGSNQPQHF | TGTGCCACTGACAGAGGTAGCAATCAGCCCCAGCATTTT
TRBJ2-1 | many | - | TRBV11-2 | CASSYGGESSYNEQFF | TGTGCCAGCAGTTACGGAGGTGAGAGCTCCTACAATGAGCAGTTCTTC
TRBJ2-1 | many | - | TRBV9 | CASSVGVYNEQFF | TGTGCCAGCAGCGTGGGAGTCTACAATGAGCAGTTCTTC
TRBJ2-7 | few | - | TRBV20-1 | CSARDNTGLYEQYF | TGCAGTGCTAGAGATAACACAGGACTCTACGAGCAGTACTTC
TRBJ1-2 | few | - | TRBV20-1 | CSASWRARRGYTF | TGCAGTGCTAGTTGGCGGGCCAGACGGGGCTACACCTTC